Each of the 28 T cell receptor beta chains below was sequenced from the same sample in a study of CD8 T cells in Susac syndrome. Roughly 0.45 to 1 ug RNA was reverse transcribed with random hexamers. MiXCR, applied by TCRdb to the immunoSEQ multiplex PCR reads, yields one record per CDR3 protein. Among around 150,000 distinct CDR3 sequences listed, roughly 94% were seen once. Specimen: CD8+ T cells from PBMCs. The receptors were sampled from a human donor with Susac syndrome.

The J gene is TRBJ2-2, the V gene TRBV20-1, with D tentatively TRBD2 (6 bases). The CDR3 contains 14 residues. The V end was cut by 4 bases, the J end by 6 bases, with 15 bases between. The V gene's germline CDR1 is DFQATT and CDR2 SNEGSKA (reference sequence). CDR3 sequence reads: CSATPLGGSGELFF. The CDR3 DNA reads TGCAGTGCTACCCCGCTTGGGGGGTCCGGGGAGCTGTTTTTT.

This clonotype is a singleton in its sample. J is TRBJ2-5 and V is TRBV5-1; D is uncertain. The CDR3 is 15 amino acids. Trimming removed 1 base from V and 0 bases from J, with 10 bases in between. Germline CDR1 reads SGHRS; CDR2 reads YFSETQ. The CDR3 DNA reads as TGCGCCAGCAGCTTGCTTTCACGTCACCAAGAGACCCAGTACTTC. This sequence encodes CASSLLSRHQETQYF.

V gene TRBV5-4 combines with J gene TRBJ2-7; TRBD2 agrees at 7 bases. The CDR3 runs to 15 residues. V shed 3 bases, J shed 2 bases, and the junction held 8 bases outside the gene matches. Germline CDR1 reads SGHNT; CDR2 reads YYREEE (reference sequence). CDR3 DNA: TGTGCCAGCAGCTACACCGGGACTAACGCCTACGAGCAGTACTTC. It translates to CASSYTGTNAYEQYF.

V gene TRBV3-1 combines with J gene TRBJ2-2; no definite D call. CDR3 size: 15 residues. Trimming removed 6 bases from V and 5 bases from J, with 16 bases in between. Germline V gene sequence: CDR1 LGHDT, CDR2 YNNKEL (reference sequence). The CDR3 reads CASRSETRRTGELFF. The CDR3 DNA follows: TGTGCCAGCAGATCCGAAACCCGGAGAACCGGGGAGCTGTTTTTT.

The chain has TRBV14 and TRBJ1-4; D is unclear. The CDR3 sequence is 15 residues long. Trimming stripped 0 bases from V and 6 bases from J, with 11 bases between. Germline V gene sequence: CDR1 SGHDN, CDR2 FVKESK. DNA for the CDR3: TGTGCCAGCAGCCAAGATCGGGGTGTCGATGAAAAACTGTTTTTT. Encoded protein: CASSQDRGVDEKLFF.

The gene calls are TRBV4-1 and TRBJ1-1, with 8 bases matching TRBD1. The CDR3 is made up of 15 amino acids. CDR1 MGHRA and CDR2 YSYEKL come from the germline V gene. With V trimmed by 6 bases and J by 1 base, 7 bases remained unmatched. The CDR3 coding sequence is TGCGCCAGCAGTCAGGGGGCCCTCCCGAACACTGAAGCTTTCTTT. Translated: CASSQGALPNTEAFF.

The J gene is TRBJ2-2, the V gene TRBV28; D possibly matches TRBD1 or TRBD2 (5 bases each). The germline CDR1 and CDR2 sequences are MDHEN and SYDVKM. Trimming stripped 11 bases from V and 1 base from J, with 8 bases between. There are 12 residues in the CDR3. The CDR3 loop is CAGGGNTGELFF. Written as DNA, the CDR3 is TGTGCCGGTGGGGGGAACACCGGGGAGCTGTTTTTT.

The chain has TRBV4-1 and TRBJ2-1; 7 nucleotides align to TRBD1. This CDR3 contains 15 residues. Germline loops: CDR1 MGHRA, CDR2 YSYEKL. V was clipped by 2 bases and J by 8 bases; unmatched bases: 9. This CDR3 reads CASSQPGQMRYEQFF. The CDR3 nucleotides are TGCGCCAGCAGCCAACCGGGACAGATGCGGTATGAGCAGTTCTTC.

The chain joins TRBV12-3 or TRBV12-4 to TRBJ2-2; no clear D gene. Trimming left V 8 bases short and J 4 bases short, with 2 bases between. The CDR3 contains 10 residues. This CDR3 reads CASGTGELFF. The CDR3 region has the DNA TGTGCCAGCGGCACCGGGGAGCTGTTTTTT.

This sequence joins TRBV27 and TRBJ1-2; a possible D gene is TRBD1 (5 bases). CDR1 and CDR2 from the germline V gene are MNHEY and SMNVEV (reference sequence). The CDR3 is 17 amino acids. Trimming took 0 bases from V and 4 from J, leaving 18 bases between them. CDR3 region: CASSLSGSTRGTYGYTF. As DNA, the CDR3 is TGTGCCAGCAGTTTATCGGGTTCTACCCGGGGGACCTATGGCTACACCTTC.

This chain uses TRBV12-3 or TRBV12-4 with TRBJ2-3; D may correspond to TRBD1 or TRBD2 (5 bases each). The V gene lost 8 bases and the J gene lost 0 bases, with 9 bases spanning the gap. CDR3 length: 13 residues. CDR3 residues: CASEGPSTDTQYF. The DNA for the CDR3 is TGTGCCAGCGAGGGACCCAGCACAGATACGCAGTATTTT.

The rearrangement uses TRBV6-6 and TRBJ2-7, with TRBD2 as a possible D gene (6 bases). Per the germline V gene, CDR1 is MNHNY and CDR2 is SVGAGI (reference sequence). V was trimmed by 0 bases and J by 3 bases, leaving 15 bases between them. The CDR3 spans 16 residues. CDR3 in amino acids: CASSYSISKGGYEQYF. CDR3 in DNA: TGTGCCAGCAGTTACTCGATTAGTAAGGGAGGCTACGAGCAGTACTTC.

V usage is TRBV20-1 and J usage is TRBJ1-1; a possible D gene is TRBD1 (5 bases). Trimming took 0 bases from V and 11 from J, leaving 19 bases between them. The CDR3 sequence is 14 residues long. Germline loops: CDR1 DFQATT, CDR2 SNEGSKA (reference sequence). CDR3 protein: CSARDSAGPIRAFF. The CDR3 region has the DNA TGCAGTGCTAGAGATTCGGCGGGGCCGATCCGGGCTTTCTTT.

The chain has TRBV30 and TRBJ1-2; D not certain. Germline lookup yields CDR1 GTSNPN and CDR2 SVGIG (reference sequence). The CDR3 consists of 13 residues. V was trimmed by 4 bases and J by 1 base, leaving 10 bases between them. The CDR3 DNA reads TGTGCCTGGATGGAAAGACTTAACTATGGCTACACCTTC. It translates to CAWMERLNYGYTF.

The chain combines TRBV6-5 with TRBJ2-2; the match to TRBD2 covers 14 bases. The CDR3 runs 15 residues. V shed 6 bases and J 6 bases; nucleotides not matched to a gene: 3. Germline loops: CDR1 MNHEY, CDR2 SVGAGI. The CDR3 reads CASSPGLAGAGELFF. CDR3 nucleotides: TGTGCCAGCAGCCCGGGACTAGCGGGAGCCGGGGAGCTGTTTTTT.

The CDR3, as DNA: TGTGCCAGCAGCCAAGAAACTAGCCACCCGGAGACCCAGTACTTC. It codes for CASSQETSHPETQYF. The V and J genes are TRBV3-1 and TRBJ2-5, with D perhaps TRBD2 (6 bases). CDR1 and CDR2 (germline): LGHDT, YNNKEL (reference sequence). Trimming shortened V by 0 bases and J by 5 bases, and 13 bases separated the two germline ends. The CDR3 is made up of 15 amino acids.

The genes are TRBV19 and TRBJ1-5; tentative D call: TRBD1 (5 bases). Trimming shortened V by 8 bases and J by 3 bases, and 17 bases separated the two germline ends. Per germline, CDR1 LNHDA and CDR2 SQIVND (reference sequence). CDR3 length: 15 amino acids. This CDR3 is CASAPDGGYNQPQHF. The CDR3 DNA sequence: TGTGCCAGTGCTCCCGATGGGGGATACAATCAGCCCCAGCATTTT.

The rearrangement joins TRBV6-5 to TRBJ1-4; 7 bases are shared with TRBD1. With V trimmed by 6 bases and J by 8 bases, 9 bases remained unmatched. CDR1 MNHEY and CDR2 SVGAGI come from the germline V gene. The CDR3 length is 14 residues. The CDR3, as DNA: TGTGCCAGCAGCCCCGACAGGGAAGAGGAAAAACTGTTTTTT. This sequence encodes CASSPDREEEKLFF.

The chain's CDR3 is CATSKGRRVDTQYF. The DNA for the CDR3 is TGTGCCACCAGCAAGGGACGGAGGGTGGATACGCAGTATTTT. The chain carries TRBV15 and TRBJ2-3, with D possibly being TRBD2 (6 bases). The V end was cut by 4 bases, the J end by 6 bases, with 14 bases between. The CDR3 is made up of 14 amino acids. From germline, CDR1 is LNHNV and CDR2 YYDKDF (reference sequence).

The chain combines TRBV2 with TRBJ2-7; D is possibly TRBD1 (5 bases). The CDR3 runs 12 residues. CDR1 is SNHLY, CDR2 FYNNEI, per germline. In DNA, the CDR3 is TGTGCATTAGACAGATACTCCTACGAGCAGTACTTC. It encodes CALDRYSYEQYF.

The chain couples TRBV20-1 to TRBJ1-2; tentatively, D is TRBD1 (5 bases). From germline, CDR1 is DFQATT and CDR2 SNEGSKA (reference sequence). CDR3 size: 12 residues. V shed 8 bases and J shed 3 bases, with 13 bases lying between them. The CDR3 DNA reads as TGCAGTCTACGGGGGGTTGACTATGGCTACACCTTC. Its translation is CSLRGVDYGYTF.

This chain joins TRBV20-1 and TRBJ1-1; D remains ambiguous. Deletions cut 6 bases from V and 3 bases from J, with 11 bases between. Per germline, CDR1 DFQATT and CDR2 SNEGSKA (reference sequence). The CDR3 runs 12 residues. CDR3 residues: CSAPSGYTEAFF. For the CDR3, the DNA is TGCAGTGCGCCCTCCGGCTACACTGAAGCTTTCTTT.

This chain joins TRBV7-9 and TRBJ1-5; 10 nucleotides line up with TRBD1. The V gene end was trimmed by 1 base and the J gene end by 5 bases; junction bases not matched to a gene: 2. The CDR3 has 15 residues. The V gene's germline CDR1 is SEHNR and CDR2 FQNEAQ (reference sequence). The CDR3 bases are TGTGCCAGCAGCTTAGGACAGGGGGCCCATCAGCCCCAGCATTTT. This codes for CASSLGQGAHQPQHF.

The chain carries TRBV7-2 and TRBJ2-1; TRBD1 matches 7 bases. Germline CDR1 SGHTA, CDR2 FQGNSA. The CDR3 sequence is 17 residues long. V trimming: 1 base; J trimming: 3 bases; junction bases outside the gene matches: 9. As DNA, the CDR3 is TGTGCCAGCAGCTTAGAGGACGGGACAGCAATCTACAATGAGCAGTTCTTC. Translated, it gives CASSLEDGTAIYNEQFF.

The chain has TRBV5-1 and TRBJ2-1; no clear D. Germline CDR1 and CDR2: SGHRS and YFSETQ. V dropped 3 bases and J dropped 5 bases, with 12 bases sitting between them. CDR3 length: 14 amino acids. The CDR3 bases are TGCGCCAGCAGCTCCGATGGACCGCACAATGAGCAGTTCTTC. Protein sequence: CASSSDGPHNEQFF.

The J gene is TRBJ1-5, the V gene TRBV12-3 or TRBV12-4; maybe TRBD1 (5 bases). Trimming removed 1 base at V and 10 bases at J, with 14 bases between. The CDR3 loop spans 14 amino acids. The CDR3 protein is CASSLGQRVRPQHF. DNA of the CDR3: TGTGCCAGCAGTTTAGGACAGAGGGTTCGTCCCCAGCATTTT.

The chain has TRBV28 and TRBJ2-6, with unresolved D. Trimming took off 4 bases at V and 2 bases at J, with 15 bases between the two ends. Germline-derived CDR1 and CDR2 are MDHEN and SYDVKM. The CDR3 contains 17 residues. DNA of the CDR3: TGTGCCAGCAGTTCCGAGGTTACCTTAACTGGGGCCAACGTCCTGACTTTC. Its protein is CASSSEVTLTGANVLTF.

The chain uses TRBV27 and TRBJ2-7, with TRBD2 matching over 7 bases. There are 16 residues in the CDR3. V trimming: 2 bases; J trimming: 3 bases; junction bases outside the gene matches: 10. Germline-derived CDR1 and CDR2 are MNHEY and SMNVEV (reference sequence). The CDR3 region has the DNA TGTGCCAGCAGTTTAAGACAAAACAGCGGGGTCTACGAGCAGTACTTC. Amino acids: CASSLRQNSGVYEQYF.